The T cell receptor (beta chain) described here comes from a study of shared clonotypes between healthy human individuals. Study results and caveats: Memory subsets generally showed lower estimated richness than naive subsets.

Germline CDR1 MGHDK, CDR2 SYGVNS. This CDR3 is 14 amino acids long. About this clone: No antigen is known for it. One end of the junction does not line up with germline, which may come from a read error.

The assay was immunoSEQ multiplex PCR, and TCRdb's table has in-frame clones only and misses some. This table has nearly 1 million clones, 76% appearing once. This chain links TRBV25-1 with TRBJ2-3, with D hard to call. The receptor was derived from a young man in good health. The sample consisted of memory CD4+ T cells sorted from blood. Subset reported: CD45RA-negative fraction. The CDR3 DNA follows: TGTGCCAGCAGTGATGTTGGCAGCAGAGATACGCAGTATTTT. Its protein product is CASSDVGSRDTQYF. The full variable domain, completed using reference TRBV25-1 and TRBJ2-3, is EADIYQTPRYLVIGTGKKITLECSQTMGHDKMYWYQQDPGMELHLIHYSYGVNSTEKGDLSSESTVSRIRTEHFPLTLESARPSHTSQYLCASSDVGSRDTQYFGPGTRLTVL.